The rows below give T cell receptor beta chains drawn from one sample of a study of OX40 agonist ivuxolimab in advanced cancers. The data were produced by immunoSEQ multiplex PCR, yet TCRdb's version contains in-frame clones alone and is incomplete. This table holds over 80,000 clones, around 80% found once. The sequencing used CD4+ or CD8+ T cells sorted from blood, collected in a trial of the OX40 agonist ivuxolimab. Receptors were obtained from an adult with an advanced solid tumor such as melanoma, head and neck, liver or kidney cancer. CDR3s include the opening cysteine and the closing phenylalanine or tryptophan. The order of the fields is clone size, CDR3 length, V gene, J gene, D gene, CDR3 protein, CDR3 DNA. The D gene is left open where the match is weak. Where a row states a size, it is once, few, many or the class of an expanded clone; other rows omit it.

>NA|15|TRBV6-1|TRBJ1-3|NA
CASSTTSNSGNTIYF
TGTGCCAGCAGTACGACTTCCAACTCTGGAAACACCATATATTTT
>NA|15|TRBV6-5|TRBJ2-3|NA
CASSSGVRDADTQYF
TGTGCCAGCAGCTCGGGGGTCAGGGACGCAGATACGCAGTATTTT
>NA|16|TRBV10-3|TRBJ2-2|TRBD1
CAIKTGEGANTGELFF
TGTGCCATCAAGACAGGGGAAGGGGCGAACACCGGGGAGCTGTTTTTT
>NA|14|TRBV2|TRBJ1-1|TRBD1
CASSGGQGRIEAFF
TGTGCCAGCAGCGGGGGACAGGGCCGAATTGAAGCTTTCTTT
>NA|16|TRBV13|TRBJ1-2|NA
CASSSPGTRQSYGYTF
TGTGCCAGCAGCTCACCAGGGACGAGGCAGAGCTATGGCTACACCTTC
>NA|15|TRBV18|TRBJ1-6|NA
CASSPYRVDNSPLHF
TGTGCCAGCTCACCCTACCGGGTCGACAATTCACCCCTCCACTTT
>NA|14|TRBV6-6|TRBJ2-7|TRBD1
CASSPQGAGYEQYF
TGTGCCAGCAGTCCCCAGGGGGCAGGCTACGAGCAGTACTTC
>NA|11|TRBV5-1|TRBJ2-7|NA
CASSSDHEQYF
TGCGCCAGCAGCTCAGACCACGAGCAGTACTTC
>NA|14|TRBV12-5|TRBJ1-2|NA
CASGLQQGLDGYTF
TGTGCTAGTGGTTTGCAGCAGGGTCTGGATGGCTACACCTTC
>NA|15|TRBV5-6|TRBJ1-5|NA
CASSSKSEGHQPQHF
TGTGCCAGCAGCTCCAAGTCGGAGGGGCATCAGCCCCAGCATTTT
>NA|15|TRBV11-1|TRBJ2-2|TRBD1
CASSLGDRGYGELFF
TGTGCCAGCAGCTTAGGAGACAGGGGTTACGGGGAGCTGTTTTTT
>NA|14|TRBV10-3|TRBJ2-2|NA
CAIDDTGLPGELFF
TGTGCCATCGATGATACAGGGTTACCCGGGGAGCTGTTTTTT
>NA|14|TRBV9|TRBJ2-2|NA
CASSEVTNTGELFF
TGTGCCAGCAGTGAAGTAACAAACACCGGGGAGCTGTTTTTT
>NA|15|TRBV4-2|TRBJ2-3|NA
CASSQGGPVGGTQYF
TGTGCCAGCAGCCAAGGCGGCCCGGTGGGAGGTACGCAGTATTTT
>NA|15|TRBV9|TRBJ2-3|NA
CASSGGQTRTDTQYF
TGTGCCAGCAGCGGAGGCCAGACACGCACAGATACGCAGTATTTT
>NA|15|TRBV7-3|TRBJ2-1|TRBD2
CASSLLGSGVDEQFF
TGTGCCAGCAGCTTACTTGGTAGCGGGGTGGATGAGCAGTTCTTC
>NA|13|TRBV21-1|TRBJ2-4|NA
CASGRLAKNIQYF
TGTGCCTCAGGGAGACTAGCCAAAAACATTCAGTACTTC
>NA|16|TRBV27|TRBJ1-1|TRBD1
CASSTSRQGAYTEAFF
TGTGCCAGCAGCACCTCCAGACAGGGGGCCTACACTGAAGCTTTCTTT
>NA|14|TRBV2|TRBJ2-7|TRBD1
CASKDRGVNYEQYF
TGTGCCAGCAAAGACAGGGGGGTAAACTACGAGCAGTACTTC
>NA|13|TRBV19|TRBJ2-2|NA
CASSIDRVGELFF
TGTGCCAGTAGTATAGACAGGGTCGGGGAGCTGTTTTTT
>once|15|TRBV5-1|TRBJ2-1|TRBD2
CASSPPAGGYNEQFF
TGCGCCAGCAGCCCGCCCGCGGGAGGCTACAATGAGCAGTTCTTC
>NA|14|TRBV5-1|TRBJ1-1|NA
CASSRGGQNTEAFF
TGCGCCAGCAGCAGGGGCGGACAGAACACTGAAGCTTTCTTT
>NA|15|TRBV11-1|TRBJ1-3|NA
CASSAGRNSGNTIYF
TGTGCCAGCAGCGCAGGACGGAACTCTGGAAACACCATATATTTT
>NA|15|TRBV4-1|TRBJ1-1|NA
CASSQEKAMNTEAFF
TGCGCCAGCAGCCAAGAGAAAGCCATGAACACTGAAGCTTTCTTT
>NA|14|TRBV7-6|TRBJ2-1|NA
CASSLHKTRDEQFF
TGTGCCAGCAGCCTACATAAAACTAGGGATGAGCAGTTCTTC
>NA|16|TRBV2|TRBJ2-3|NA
CASSIPTGLGADTQYF
TGTGCCAGCAGTATACCTACAGGGCTAGGAGCAGATACGCAGTATTTT
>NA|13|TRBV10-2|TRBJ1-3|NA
CASKGTGGNTIYF
TGCGCCAGCAAAGGCACAGGGGGAAACACCATATATTTT
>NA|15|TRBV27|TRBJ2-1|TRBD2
CASSLGGGSYNEQFF
TGTGCCAGCAGTCTGGGGGGGGGCTCCTACAATGAGCAGTTCTTC
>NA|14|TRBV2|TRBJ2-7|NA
CASSAASSPYEQYF
TGTGCCAGCAGTGCGGCTAGCTCTCCCTACGAGCAGTACTTC
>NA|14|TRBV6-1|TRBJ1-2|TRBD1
CASSERTGLRGYTF
TGTGCCAGCAGTGAAAGGACAGGGCTTCGCGGCTACACCTTC
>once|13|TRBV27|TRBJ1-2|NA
CASSLSEGYGYTF
TGTGCCAGCAGTTTATCCGAGGGGTATGGCTACACCTTC
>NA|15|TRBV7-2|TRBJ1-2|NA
CASSLTQRTNYGYTF
TGTGCCAGCAGCCTTACACAAAGGACTAACTATGGCTACACCTTC
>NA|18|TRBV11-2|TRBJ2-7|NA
CASSLGGGGRGHSYEQYF
TGTGCCAGCAGCTTAGGCGGTGGTGGCAGGGGCCACTCCTACGAGCAGTACTTC
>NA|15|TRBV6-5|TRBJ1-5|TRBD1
CASSPEGQGDQPQHF
TGTGCCAGCAGCCCCGAGGGACAGGGAGATCAGCCCCAGCATTTT
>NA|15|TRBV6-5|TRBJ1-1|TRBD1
CASSYQTGVGTEAFF
TGTGCCAGCAGTTACCAAACAGGGGTAGGCACTGAAGCTTTCTTT
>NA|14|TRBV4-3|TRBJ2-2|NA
CASSQTQGPGELFF
TGCGCCAGCAGCCAAACCCAGGGTCCCGGGGAGCTGTTTTTT
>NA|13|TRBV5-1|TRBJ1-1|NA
CASSLRQRTEAFF
TGCGCCAGCAGCTTGCGACAGAGAACTGAAGCTTTCTTT
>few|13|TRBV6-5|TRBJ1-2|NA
CASSYGANYGYTF
TGTGCCAGCAGTTACGGGGCTAACTATGGCTACACCTTC
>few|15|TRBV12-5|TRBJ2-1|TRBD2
CASGLVWKRGNEQFF
TGTGCTAGTGGTTTGGTATGGAAGCGGGGGAATGAGCAGTTCTTC
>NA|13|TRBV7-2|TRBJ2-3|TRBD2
CATGLAETDTQYF
TGTGCCACGGGACTAGCAGAAACAGATACGCAGTATTTT
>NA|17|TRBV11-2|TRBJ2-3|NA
CASSYLGVVVGTDTQYF
TGTGCCAGCAGCTATTTAGGGGTCGTCGTCGGCACAGATACGCAGTATTTT
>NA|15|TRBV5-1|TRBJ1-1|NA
CASSLARGKNTEAFF
TGCGCCAGCAGCTTGGCCAGGGGAAAGAACACTGAAGCTTTCTTT
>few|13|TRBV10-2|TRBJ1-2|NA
CASSDPDSYGYTF
TGCGCCAGCAGTGACCCGGACAGCTATGGCTACACCTTC